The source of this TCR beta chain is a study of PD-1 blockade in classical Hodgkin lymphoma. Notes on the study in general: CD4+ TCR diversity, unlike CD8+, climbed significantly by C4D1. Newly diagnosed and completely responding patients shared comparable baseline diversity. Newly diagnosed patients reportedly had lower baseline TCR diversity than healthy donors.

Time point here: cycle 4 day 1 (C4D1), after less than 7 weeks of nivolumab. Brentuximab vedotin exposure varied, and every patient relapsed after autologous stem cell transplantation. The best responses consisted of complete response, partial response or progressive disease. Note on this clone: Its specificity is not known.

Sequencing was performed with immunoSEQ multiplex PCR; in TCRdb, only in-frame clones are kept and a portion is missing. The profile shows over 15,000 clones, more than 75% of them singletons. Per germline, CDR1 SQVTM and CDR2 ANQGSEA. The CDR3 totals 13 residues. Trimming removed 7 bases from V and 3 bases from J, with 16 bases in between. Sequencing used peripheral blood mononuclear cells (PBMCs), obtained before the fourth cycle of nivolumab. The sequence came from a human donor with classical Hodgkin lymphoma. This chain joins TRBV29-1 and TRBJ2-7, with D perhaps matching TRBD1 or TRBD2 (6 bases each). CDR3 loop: CSAESGAGYEQYF. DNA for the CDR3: TGCAGCGCGGAATCGGGGGCGGGCTACGAGCAGTACTTC.